This TCR beta chain was retrieved from a study of blood T cells in healthy people across ages. Findings and caveats of the study: Age advanced and TCR beta diversity per million T cells fell, roughly linearly.

The study drew donors from healthy Caucasian individuals in Russia aged roughly 6 to 100. Each donor's blood draw was roughly 10 milliliters of peripheral blood. As regards this clonotype: Its specificity is not known.

Germline loops: CDR1 SQVTM, CDR2 ANQGSEA. V was pared by 7 bases and J by 4 bases, with 16 bases between. The CDR3 covers 13 residues. With a J-beta primer mix and a sample-barcoded 5' primer, a second PCR ran about 7 to 12 cycles. Each TCR beta cDNA got a 12-nucleotide random molecular identifier. TCRdb reprocessed the 5' RACE reads via MiXCR and lists one record per CDR3 protein. The data hold approximately 810,000 distinct CDR3 sequences, with roughly 34% observed a single time. The sequencing sample was made of blood. The TCR was taken from a young man in good health. The V gene is TRBV29-1, the J gene TRBJ2-5; weak D call: TRBD2 (7 bases). The chain's CDR3 is CSAAGRGGETQYF. The CDR3 DNA reads as TGCAGCGCCGCGGGGAGGGGGGGAGAGACCCAGTACTTC.